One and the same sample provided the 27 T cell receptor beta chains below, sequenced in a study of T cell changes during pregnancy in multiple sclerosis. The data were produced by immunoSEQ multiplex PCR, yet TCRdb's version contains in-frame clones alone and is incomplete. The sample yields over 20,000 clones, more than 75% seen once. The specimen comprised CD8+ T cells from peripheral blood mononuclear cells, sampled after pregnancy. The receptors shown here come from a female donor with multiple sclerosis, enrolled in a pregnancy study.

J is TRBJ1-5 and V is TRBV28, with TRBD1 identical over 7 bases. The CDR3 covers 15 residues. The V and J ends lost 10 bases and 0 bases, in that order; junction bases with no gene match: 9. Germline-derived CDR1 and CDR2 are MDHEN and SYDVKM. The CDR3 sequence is CATLGTEVSNQPQHF. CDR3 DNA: TGTGCCACCCTAGGGACAGAAGTTAGCAATCAGCCCCAGCATTTT. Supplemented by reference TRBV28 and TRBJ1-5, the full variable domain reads DVKVTQSSRYLVKRTGEKVFLECVQDMDHENMFWYRQDPGLGLRLIYFSYDVKMKEKGDIPEGYSVSREKKERFSLILESASTNQTSMYLCATLGTEVSNQPQHFGDGTRLSIL.

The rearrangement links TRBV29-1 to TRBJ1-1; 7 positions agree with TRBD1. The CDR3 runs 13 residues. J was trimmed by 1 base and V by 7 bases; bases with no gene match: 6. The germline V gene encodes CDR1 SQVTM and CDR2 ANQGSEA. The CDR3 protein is CSAIDRANTEAFF. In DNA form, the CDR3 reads TGCAGCGCCATTGACAGGGCGAACACTGAAGCTTTCTTT.

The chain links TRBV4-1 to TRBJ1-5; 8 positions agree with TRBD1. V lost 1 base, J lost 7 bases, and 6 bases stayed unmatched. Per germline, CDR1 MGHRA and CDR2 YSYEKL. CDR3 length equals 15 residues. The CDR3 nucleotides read TGCGCCAGCAGCCAAGGGCCGACAGGGGAGCAGCCCCAGCATTTT. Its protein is CASSQGPTGEQPQHF.

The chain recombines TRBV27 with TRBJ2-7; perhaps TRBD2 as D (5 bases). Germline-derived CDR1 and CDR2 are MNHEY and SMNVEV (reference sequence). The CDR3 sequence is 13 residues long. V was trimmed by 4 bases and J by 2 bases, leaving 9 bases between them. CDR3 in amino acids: CASSSQRPYEQYF. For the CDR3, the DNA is TGTGCCAGCAGTTCGCAGCGGCCCTACGAGCAGTACTTC.

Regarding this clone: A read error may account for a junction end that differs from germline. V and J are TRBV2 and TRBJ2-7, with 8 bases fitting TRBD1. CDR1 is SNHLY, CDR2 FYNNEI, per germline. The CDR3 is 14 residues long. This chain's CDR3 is CASITDRAHYEQCF. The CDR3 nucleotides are TGTGCCAGCATTACGGACAGGGCGCACTACGAGCAGTGCTTC.

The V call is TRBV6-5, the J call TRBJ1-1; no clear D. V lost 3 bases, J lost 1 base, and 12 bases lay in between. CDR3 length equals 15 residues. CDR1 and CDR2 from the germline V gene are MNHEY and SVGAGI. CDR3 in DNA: TGTGCCAGCAGTTATGGAACTACGGGGAACACTGAAGCTTTCTTT. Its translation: CASSYGTTGNTEAFF.

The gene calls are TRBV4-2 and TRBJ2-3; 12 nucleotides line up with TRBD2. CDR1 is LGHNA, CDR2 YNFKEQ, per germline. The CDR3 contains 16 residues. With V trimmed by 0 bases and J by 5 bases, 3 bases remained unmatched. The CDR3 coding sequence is TGTGCCAGCAGCCAAGATCCTAGCGGGAGGGGAGATACGCAGTATTTT. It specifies CASSQDPSGRGDTQYF.

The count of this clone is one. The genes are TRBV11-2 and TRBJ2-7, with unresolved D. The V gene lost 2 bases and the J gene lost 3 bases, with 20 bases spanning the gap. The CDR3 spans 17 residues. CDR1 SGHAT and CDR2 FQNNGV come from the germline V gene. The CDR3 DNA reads TGTGCCAGCAGCTTAAAACATCAGAGCGCCCCCGACTACGAGCAGTACTTC. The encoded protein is CASSLKHQSAPDYEQYF. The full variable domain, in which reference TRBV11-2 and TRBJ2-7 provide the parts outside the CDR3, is EAGVAQSPRYKIIEKRQSVAFWCNPISGHATLYWYQQILGQGPKLLIQFQNNGVVDDSQLPKDRFSAERLKGVDSTLKIQPAKLEDSAVYLCASSLKHQSAPDYEQYFGPGTRLTVT.

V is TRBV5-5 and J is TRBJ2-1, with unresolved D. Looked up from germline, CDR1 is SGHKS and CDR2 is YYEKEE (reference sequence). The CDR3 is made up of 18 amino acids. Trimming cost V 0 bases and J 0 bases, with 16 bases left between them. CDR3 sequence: CASSLGPLLTSSYNEQFF. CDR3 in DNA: TGTGCCAGCAGCTTGGGTCCCCTACTAACGTCCTCCTACAATGAGCAGTTCTTC.

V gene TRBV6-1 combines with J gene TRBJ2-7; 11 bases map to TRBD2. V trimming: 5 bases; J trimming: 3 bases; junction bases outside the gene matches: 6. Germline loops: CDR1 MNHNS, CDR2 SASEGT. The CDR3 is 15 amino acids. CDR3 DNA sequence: TGTGCCAGCAGTACGGGACTAGCGGCCCTCTACGAGCAGTACTTC. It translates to CASSTGLAALYEQYF.

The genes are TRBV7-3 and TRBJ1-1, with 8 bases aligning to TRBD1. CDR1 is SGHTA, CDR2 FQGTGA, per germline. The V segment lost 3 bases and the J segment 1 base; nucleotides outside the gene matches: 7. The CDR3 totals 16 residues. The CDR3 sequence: CASSFPTGDRNTEAFF. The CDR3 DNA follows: TGTGCCAGCAGCTTCCCGACAGGGGACAGGAACACTGAAGCTTTCTTT.

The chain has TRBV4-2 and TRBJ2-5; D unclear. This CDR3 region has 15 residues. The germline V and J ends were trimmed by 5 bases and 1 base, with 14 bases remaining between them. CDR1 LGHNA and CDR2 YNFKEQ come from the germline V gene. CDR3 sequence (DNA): TGTGCCAGCAGCAGCCAAACCACTACCCAAGAGACCCAGTACTTC. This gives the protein CASSSQTTTQETQYF.

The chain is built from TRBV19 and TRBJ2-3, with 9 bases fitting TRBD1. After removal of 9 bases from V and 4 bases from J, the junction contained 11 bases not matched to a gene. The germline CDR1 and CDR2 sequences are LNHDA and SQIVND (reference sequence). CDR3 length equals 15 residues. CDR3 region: CASTGTGIGSDTQYF. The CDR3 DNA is TGTGCCAGCACCGGGACAGGGATTGGGTCAGATACGCAGTATTTT.

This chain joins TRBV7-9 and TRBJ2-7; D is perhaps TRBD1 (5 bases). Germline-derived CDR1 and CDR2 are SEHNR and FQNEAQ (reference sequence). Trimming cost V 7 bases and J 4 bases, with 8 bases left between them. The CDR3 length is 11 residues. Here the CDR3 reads CASTAGYEQYF. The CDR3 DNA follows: TGTGCCAGCACAGCAGGGTACGAGCAGTACTTC.

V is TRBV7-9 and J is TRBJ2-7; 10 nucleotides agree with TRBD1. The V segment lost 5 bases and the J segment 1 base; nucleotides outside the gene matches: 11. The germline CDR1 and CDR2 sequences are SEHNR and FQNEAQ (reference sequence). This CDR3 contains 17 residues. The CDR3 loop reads CASSPTPRQGASYEQYF. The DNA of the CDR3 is TGTGCCAGCAGCCCTACCCCCCGACAGGGGGCGTCCTACGAGCAGTACTTC.

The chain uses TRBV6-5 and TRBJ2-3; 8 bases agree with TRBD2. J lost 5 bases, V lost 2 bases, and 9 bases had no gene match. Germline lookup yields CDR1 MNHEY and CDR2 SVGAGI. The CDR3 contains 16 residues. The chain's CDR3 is CASSYVAGGGGDTQYF. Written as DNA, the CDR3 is TGTGCCAGCAGTTACGTTGCGGGAGGTGGTGGAGATACGCAGTATTTT.

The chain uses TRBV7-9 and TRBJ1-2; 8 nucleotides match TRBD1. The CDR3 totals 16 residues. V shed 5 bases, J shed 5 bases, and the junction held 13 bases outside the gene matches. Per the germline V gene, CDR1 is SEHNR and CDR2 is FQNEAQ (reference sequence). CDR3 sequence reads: CASSKTDRGDVYGYTF. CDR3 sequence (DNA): TGTGCCAGCAGCAAGACAGACAGGGGTGATGTATATGGCTACACCTTC.

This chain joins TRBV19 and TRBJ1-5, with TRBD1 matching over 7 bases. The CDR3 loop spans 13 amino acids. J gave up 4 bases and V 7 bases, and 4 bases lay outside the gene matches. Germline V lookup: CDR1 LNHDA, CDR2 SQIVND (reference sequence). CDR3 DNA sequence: TGTGCCAGTAATAACAGGGGTAATCAGCCCCAGCATTTT. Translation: CASNNRGNQPQHF.

CDR3 loop: CASSVAFGGLNYNEQFF. CDR3 nucleotides: TGTGCCAGCAGCGTAGCCTTTGGGGGCCTTAACTACAATGAGCAGTTCTTC. The chain couples TRBV9 to TRBJ2-1; tentatively, D is TRBD1 (6 bases). Deletions cut 0 bases from V and 3 bases from J, with 16 bases between. From germline, CDR1 is SGDLS and CDR2 YYNGEE. This CDR3 is 17 amino acids long.

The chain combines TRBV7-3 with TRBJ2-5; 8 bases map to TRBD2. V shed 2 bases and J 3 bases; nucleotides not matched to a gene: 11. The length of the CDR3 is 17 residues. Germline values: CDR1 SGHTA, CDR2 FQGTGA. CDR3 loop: CASSLGYSGGQKETQYF. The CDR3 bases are TGTGCCAGCAGCTTAGGGTACAGCGGGGGACAAAAAGAGACCCAGTACTTC.

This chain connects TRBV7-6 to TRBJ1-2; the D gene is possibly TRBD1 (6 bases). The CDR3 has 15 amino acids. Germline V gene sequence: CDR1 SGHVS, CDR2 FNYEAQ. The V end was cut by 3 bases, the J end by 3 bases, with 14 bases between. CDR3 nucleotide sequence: TGTGCCAGCAGCTTGGTCGGCAGGGGCCACTATGGCTACACCTTC. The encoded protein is CASSLVGRGHYGYTF.

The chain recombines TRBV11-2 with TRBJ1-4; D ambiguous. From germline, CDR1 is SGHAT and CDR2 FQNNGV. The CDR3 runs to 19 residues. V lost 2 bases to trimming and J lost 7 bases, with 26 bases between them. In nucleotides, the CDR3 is TGTGCCAGCAGCTTAATAAACGAGGGATGGTTGTATATGGGTGAAAAACTGTTTTTT. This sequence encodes CASSLINEGWLYMGEKLFF.

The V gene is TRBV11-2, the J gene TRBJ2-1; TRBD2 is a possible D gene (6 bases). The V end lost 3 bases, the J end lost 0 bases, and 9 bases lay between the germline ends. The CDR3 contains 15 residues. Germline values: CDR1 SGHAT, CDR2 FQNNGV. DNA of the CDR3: TGTGCCAGCAGCTTTTTGGGGGGCTCCTACAATGAGCAGTTCTTC. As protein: CASSFLGGSYNEQFF.

The CDR3 DNA reads TGCGCCAGCAGCCAAGTTATGGCTAGCGGGAGTGGAGAGCAGTACTTC. Encoded protein: CASSQVMASGSGEQYF. This sequence joins TRBV4-1 and TRBJ2-7, with 10 bases identical to TRBD2. Germline trimming cut 1 base from V and 7 bases from J; bases unmatched to any gene: 10. Per the germline V gene, CDR1 is MGHRA and CDR2 is YSYEKL. This CDR3 comprises 16 residues.

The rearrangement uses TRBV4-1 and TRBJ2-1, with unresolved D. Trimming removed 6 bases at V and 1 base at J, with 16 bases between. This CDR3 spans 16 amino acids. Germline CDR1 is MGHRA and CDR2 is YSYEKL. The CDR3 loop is CASSALLALSYNEQFF. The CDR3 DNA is TGCGCCAGCAGTGCTCTCCTCGCGCTATCCTACAATGAGCAGTTCTTC.

CDR3 sequence (DNA): TGCGCCAGCGGGGGGATATCCCTCACCGGGGAGCTGTTTTTT. Translated, it gives CASGGISLTGELFF. This chain uses TRBV10-2 with TRBJ2-2; maybe TRBD2 (6 bases). The V and J ends lost 8 bases and 4 bases respectively, with 14 bases between them. Per germline, CDR1 WSHSY and CDR2 SAAADI. CDR3 length: 14 residues.

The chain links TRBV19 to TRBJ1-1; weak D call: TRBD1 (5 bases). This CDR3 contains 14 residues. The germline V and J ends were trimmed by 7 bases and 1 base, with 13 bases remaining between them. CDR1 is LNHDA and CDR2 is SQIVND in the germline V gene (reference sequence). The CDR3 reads CASTFGRANTEAFF. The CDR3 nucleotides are TGTGCCAGTACTTTCGGCAGGGCGAACACTGAAGCTTTCTTT.